These 4 T cell receptor beta chains were all obtained from the same sample, sequenced in a study of blood T cell repertoires in COVID-19. This table comes from immunoSEQ multiplex PCR, and its TCRdb copy is limited to in-frame clones, with some not included. The sample consists of 140,000 or so clones, roughly 80% of them appearing once. Sequenced: PBMCs or T cells enriched from blood (not recorded which). The receptor set was obtained from a man between 50 and 59 years old who had recovered from COVID-19.

The CDR3 DNA reads TGTGCCAGCAGCAAAGATGGGGGACATGAGAACACTGAAGCTTTCTTT. Encoded protein: CASSKDGGHENTEAFF. The chain combines TRBV21-1 with TRBJ1-1; the table's D gene call, TRBD1, was not cross checked with the DNA. TRBV21-1 is a documented pseudogene. The CDR3 totals 16 residues.

V and J are TRBV12-5 and TRBJ1-5; a weak D match, TRBD1 (6 bases). With 0 bases removed from V and 3 bases from J, the gap between germline ends came to 9 bases. This CDR3 is 15 amino acids long. Germline loops: CDR1 LGHNT, CDR2 FRNRAP. CDR3 nucleotide sequence: TGTGCTAGTGGTTTGGTACAGGGAATCAATCAGCCCCAGCATTTT. It translates to CASGLVQGINQPQHF.

This clone has a handful of counts. This sequence joins TRBV11-3 and TRBJ1-2, with D uncertain. Per germline, CDR1 SGHNT and CDR2 YENEEA. V was trimmed by 0 bases and J by 2 bases, leaving 19 bases between them. The CDR3 extends over 18 amino acids. The chain's CDR3 is CASSLDPSPIPWNYGYTF. CDR3 bases: TGTGCCAGCAGCTTAGATCCGTCGCCTATTCCCTGGAACTATGGCTACACCTTC. Looking up the rest from reference TRBV11-3 and TRBJ1-2 gives the full variable domain: EAGVVQSPRYKIIEKKQPVAFWCNPISGHNTLYWYLQNLGQGPELLIRYENEEAVDDSQLPKDRFSAERLKGVDSTLKIQPAELGDSAVYLCASSLDPSPIPWNYGYTFGSGTRLTVV.

The count of this clone is one. CDR3 protein: CASRLQENTEAFF. CDR3 in DNA: TGTGCCAGCAGACTCCAGGAGAACACTGAAGCTTTCTTT. V and J are TRBV7-9 and TRBJ1-1; D is undetermined. The CDR3 length is 13 residues. CDR1 and CDR2 (germline): SEHNR, FQNEAQ (reference sequence). The ends were cut back, 6 bases at V and 1 base at J, with 9 bases in the middle.